Below, 25 T cell receptor beta chains from the same sample are listed, as sequenced in a study of blood T cell repertoires in COVID-19. This table comes from immunoSEQ multiplex PCR, and its TCRdb copy is limited to in-frame clones, with some not included. Of approximately 70,000 clones in the sample, approximately 91% were seen once. Sequenced: peripheral blood. The source of these receptors is a human donor with active COVID-19. The donor label of this sample is uncertain.

V and J are TRBV3-1 (or the pseudogene TRBV3-2) and TRBJ2-7; TRBD2 is a possible D gene (5 bases). V was pared by 8 bases and J by 7 bases, with 15 bases between. The CDR3 is 12 residues long. Germline V gene lookup returns CDR1 LGHDT and CDR2 YNNKEL (reference sequence). DNA of the CDR3: TGTGCCAGCGGGAGAACCCGTTGGGAGCAGTACTTC. The encoded protein is CASGRTRWEQYF.

The chain is built from TRBV4-1 and TRBJ2-6; 8 bases agree with TRBD2. Trimming removed 4 bases from V and 4 bases from J; junction bases left unmatched: 9. In germline, CDR1 is MGHRA, CDR2 YSYEKL. The CDR3 covers 17 residues. CDR3 region: CASSLSGSGSGANVLTF. The CDR3 coding sequence is TGCGCCAGCAGCCTCAGCGGGAGTGGTTCCGGGGCCAACGTCCTGACTTTC.

The rearrangement links TRBV3-1 (or the pseudogene TRBV3-2) to TRBJ2-7, with D perhaps matching TRBD1 (6 bases). Trimming shortened V by 0 bases and J by 4 bases, and 10 bases separated the two germline ends. This CDR3 is 14 amino acids long. CDR1 and CDR2 from the germline V gene are LGHDT and YNNKEL (reference sequence). The CDR3 sequence is CASSQEVRGYEQYF. In DNA form, the CDR3 reads TGTGCCAGCAGCCAAGAGGTGAGGGGGTACGAGCAGTACTTC.

The V gene is TRBV6-5, the J gene TRBJ2-7; TRBD2 agrees at 8 bases. V trimming: 2 bases; J trimming: 6 bases; junction bases outside the gene matches: 9. CDR3 length equals 15 residues. Germline CDR1 and CDR2: MNHEY and SVGAGI. This CDR3 is CASSYVRRGGCEQYF. The CDR3 nucleotides read TGTGCCAGCAGTTACGTCAGACGGGGGGGCTGCGAGCAGTACTTC.

The rearrangement links TRBV6-6 to TRBJ1-1, with 9 positions matching TRBD1. V lost 4 bases and J lost 7; bases outside the gene matches: 7. The CDR3 is made up of 14 amino acids. Germline assignment: CDR1 MNHNY and CDR2 SVGAGI (reference sequence). The CDR3 nucleotides read TGTGCCAGCAGTTCTTCTACAGGGGGCCGTGAAGCTTTCTTT. Protein product: CASSSSTGGREAFF.

The chain is built from TRBV7-9 and TRBJ2-1; TRBD2 matches at 12 bases. The V gene's germline CDR1 is SEHNR and CDR2 FQNEAQ (reference sequence). This CDR3 comprises 14 residues. The V segment lost 5 bases and the J segment 10 bases; nucleotides outside the gene matches: 6. The CDR3 sequence is CASSPGTSGQEQFF. The CDR3 coding sequence is TGTGCCAGCAGCCCAGGGACTAGCGGGCAAGAGCAGTTCTTC.

The chain joins TRBV5-4 to TRBJ2-5; 11 nucleotides match TRBD1. CDR1 is SGHNT and CDR2 is YYREEE in the germline V gene (reference sequence). CDR3 length: 13 residues. J lost 2 bases, V lost 7 bases, and 1 base had no gene match. The CDR3 reads CASGTGGQETQYF. The CDR3 coding sequence is TGTGCCAGCGGGACAGGGGGTCAAGAGACCCAGTACTTC.

This clone was found a few times. CDR3 DNA sequence: TGTGCCAGCAGCTTAGCTAGCGGATACTACGAGCAGTACTTC. Translation: CASSLASGYYEQYF. The rearrangement uses TRBV7-3 and TRBJ2-7; 7 nucleotides line up with TRBD2. The CDR3 has 14 residues. The V segment lost 2 bases and the J segment 3 bases; nucleotides outside the gene matches: 4. Germline V lookup: CDR1 SGHTA, CDR2 FQGTGA.

The chain joins TRBV29-1 to TRBJ2-3; D not resolved. V lost 4 bases and J lost 0, with 8 bases in between. Per germline, CDR1 SQVTM and CDR2 ANQGSEA. The CDR3 runs 13 residues. CDR3 sequence (DNA): TGCAGCGTTGTGCGGTCTAGCACAGATACGCAGTATTTT. Its translation is CSVVRSSTDTQYF.

This rearrangement joins TRBV20-1 to TRBJ1-2, with no clear D. This CDR3 is built from 8 residues. CDR1 and CDR2 from the germline V gene are DFQATT and SNEGSKA (reference sequence). The CDR3 DNA is TGCAGCACATCTGGCTACACCTTC. This translates into CSTSGYTF.

This chain links TRBV25-1 with TRBJ2-1, with 11 nucleotides matching TRBD2. The CDR3 is 15 residues long. Trimming at V came to 3 bases and at J to 8 bases, leaving 6 bases not matched to a gene. Germline CDR1 and CDR2: MGHDK and SYGVNS. This CDR3 is CASSDLAGGPYEQFF. The CDR3 nucleotides are TGTGCCAGCAGTGACTTAGCGGGAGGGCCATATGAGCAGTTCTTC.

This clone has a single count. J is TRBJ1-1 and V is TRBV7-2; D is uncertain. Trimming took off 3 bases at V and 4 bases at J, with 6 bases between the two ends. The length of the CDR3 is 12 residues. Germline V lookup: CDR1 SGHTA, CDR2 FQGNSA. CDR3 sequence (DNA): TGTGCCAGCAGCTTCTATGGCACTGAAGCTTTCTTT. Amino acid sequence: CASSFYGTEAFF.

V and J are TRBV29-1 and TRBJ1-4, with D unresolved. V lost 5 bases and J lost 8, with 15 bases in between. The germline V gene encodes CDR1 SQVTM and CDR2 ANQGSEA. The CDR3 has 13 amino acids. The CDR3 protein is CSVSRETGEKLFF. CDR3 nucleotide sequence: TGCAGCGTTTCGCGCGAAACGGGGGAAAAACTGTTTTTT.

The chain recombines TRBV11-3 with TRBJ2-7; 7 bases line up with TRBD2. Trimming removed 8 bases from V and 4 bases from J; junction bases left unmatched: 11. Germline-derived CDR1 and CDR2 are SGHNT and YENEEA. There are 14 residues in the CDR3. The CDR3 sequence: CASEFDGRGYEQYF. CDR3 in DNA: TGTGCCAGCGAATTCGACGGGCGGGGGTACGAGCAGTACTTC.

CDR3 DNA sequence: TGTGCCAGCTCACCTGGGACTAGCAGGGGAAGTAGGCAGTTCTTC. This sequence encodes CASSPGTSRGSRQFF. The genes are TRBV18 and TRBJ2-1; TRBD2 aligns across 9 bases. The CDR3 has 15 amino acids. The V gene end was trimmed by 3 bases and the J gene end by 12 bases; junction bases not matched to a gene: 12. Per germline, CDR1 KGHSH and CDR2 LQKENI.

The sample holds one count of this clone. The chain couples TRBV30 to TRBJ2-5, with 13 bases lining up with TRBD2. The CDR3 runs 18 residues. Germline V CDR1 and CDR2: GTSNPN, SVGIG (reference sequence). V lost 2 bases to trimming and J lost 3 bases; unmatched junction nucleotides: 12. The CDR3 is CAWSFPTSGRPAEETQYF. The CDR3 nucleotides are TGTGCCTGGAGTTTCCCGACTAGCGGGAGGCCTGCGGAAGAGACCCAGTACTTC. The full variable domain, rest sourced from reference TRBV30 and TRBJ2-5, is SQTIHQWPATLVQPVGSPLSLECTVEGTSNPNLYWYRQAAGRGLQLLFYSVGIGQISSEVPQNLSASRPQDRQFILSSKKLLLSDSGFYLCAWSFPTSGRPAEETQYFGPGTRLLVL.

This rearrangement joins TRBV6-2 or TRBV6-3 to TRBJ2-7, with D hard to call. Germline CDR1 is MNHEY and CDR2 is SVGEGT. The CDR3 length is 13 residues. The V gene lost 2 bases and the J gene lost 5 bases, with 10 bases spanning the gap. CDR3 nucleotides: TGTGCCAGCAGTTACAGCCTCTTCGACGAGCAGTACTTC. It specifies CASSYSLFDEQYF.

V is TRBV5-1 and J is TRBJ2-1, with 10 bases that match TRBD2. V lost 1 base and J lost 6; bases outside the gene matches: 7. The CDR3 runs to 16 residues. Germline V CDR1 and CDR2: SGHRS, YFSETQ. DNA for the CDR3: TGCGCCAGCAGCTTGCCCGGACTAGCGGCTACCAATGAGCAGTTCTTC. As protein: CASSLPGLAATNEQFF. Variable domain in full (rest from reference TRBV5-1 and TRBJ2-1): KAGVTQTPRYLIKTRGQQVTLSCSPISGHRSVSWYQQTPGQGLQFLFEYFSETQRNKGNFPGRFSGRQFSNSRSEMNVSTLELGDSALYLCASSLPGLAATNEQFFGPGTRLTVL.

This chain links TRBV6-5 with TRBJ2-3; D remains ambiguous. CDR1 and CDR2 (germline): MNHEY, SVGAGI. CDR3 length: 14 residues. Trimming shortened V by 3 bases and J by 4 bases, and 11 bases separated the two germline ends. In DNA form, the CDR3 reads TGTGCCAGCAGTTATTGGCGTGCGGCAGATACGCAGTATTTT. Its protein is CASSYWRAADTQYF.

The chain carries TRBV5-1 and TRBJ1-5, with a weak D call TRBD1 (6 bases). Trimming stripped 3 bases from V and 5 bases from J, with 18 bases between. Germline V gene sequence: CDR1 SGHRS, CDR2 YFSETQ. CDR3 length equals 16 residues. DNA for the CDR3: TGCGCCAGCAGCTGGGGCCCAGGGGCGGAAGATCAGCCCCAGCATTTT. Translation: CASSWGPGAEDQPQHF.

The chain carries TRBV7-2 and TRBJ1-6; 8 bases map to TRBD1. This CDR3 has 22 amino acids. With V trimmed by 0 bases and J by 0 bases, 16 bases remained unmatched. Germline CDR1 SGHTA, CDR2 FQGNSA. The CDR3 DNA follows: TGTGCCAGCAGCTTAGCCCTTGCTACCGGGACAGGAAGGCGCTCCTATAATTCACCCCTCCACTTT. Encoded protein: CASSLALATGTGRRSYNSPLHF.

The chain carries TRBV20-1 and TRBJ2-7, with D possibly matching TRBD1 (5 bases). The germline V gene has CDR1 DFQATT and CDR2 SNEGSKA (reference sequence). V was trimmed by 5 bases and J by 10 bases, leaving 12 bases between them. This CDR3 contains 10 residues. The CDR3 bases are TGCAGTGCTCGTGGGGCGTCCCAGTACTTC. Amino acids: CSARGASQYF.

This chain uses TRBV11-3 with TRBJ2-5, with D uncertain. Germline V gene lookup returns CDR1 SGHNT and CDR2 YENEEA. The CDR3 loop spans 11 amino acids. Trimming removed 5 bases from V and 3 bases from J, with 4 bases in between. The CDR3 nucleotides are TGTGCCAGCAGCCCCAAAGAGACCCAGTACTTC. It codes for CASSPKETQYF.

The chain combines TRBV19 with TRBJ2-7, with TRBD2 identical over 8 bases. Germline CDR1 and CDR2: LNHDA and SQIVND (reference sequence). Germline trimming cut 4 bases from V and 3 bases from J; bases unmatched to any gene: 5. This CDR3 spans 14 amino acids. CDR3 region: CASSTPGLDYEQYF. DNA for the CDR3: TGTGCCAGTAGTACCCCGGGACTAGACTACGAGCAGTACTTC.

The genes are TRBV13 and TRBJ2-3; D remains unclear. V was shortened by 1 base and J by 2 bases, with 7 bases between the two germline ends. The CDR3 consists of 14 residues. The germline gives CDR1 PRHDT, CDR2 FYEKMQ (reference sequence). CDR3 sequence reads: CASSLEQTTDTQYF. The CDR3 DNA reads as TGTGCCAGCAGCTTAGAACAGACCACAGATACGCAGTATTTT.